This TCR beta chain was observed in a study of cytomegalovirus exposure and HLA in healthy donors. The overall study: In a later analysis, the 130 or so validation repertoires were reported to have used the same platform as the roughly 610 first-cohort repertoires.

CDR3 length: 13 residues. The V gene's germline CDR1 is MNHNS and CDR2 SASEGT. Remarks on this clone: The antigen is unknown.

Only in-frame clones appear in the TCRdb table, and some are missing; sequencing was by immunoSEQ multiplex PCR. Here the sample spans more than 110,000 clones, about 94% being singletons. Study-level findings and limits: Cytomegalovirus-associated TCR beta chains were listed, numbering some 170. For most TCR sequences rarity was the rule, although some public TCRs occurred in many donors.

A roughly 120-subject validation cohort, separate from the roughly 680-subject first cohort, supplied the donors. This TCR was sampled from a man between 18 and 29 years old in good health and CMV-seropositive. The chain carries TRBV6-1 and TRBJ2-7; a possible D gene is TRBD2 (7 bases). The material sequenced was PBMCs. This chain's CDR3 is CASRGGVSYEQYF. The CDR3 DNA reads as TGTGCTTCTCGAGGGGGGGTTAGCTACGAGCAGTACTTC.